These 19 T cell receptor beta chains share one sample of origin, sequenced in a study of human T cells and chemical hapten exposure (dated by TCRdb to about 2021). The time point label of this sample denotes: healthy volunteer bleed at 6 weeks. Total RNA was isolated from unfractionated whole blood collected in Tempus Blood RNA tubes. The library was prepared using RACE. Sequencing used a NextSeq 500. TCRdb reprocessed the public reads (quality trimming at Q25 with fastp, clone calling with MiXCR) and kept in-frame beta chains. Entries that share a CDR3 protein sequence are merged under the most common genes and DNA. For this sample the table gives approximately 79,000 distinct CDR3 sequences, of which 8.6% were detected only once. 1.5% of the sample lies in the top ten. The sample consisted of whole blood. The receptor source for this set is a male donor in good health. Some clones in this sample may be carry-over from other donors' samples.

This clonotype has more than one count but fewer than ten. The chain is built from TRBV11-1 and TRBJ1-6; TRBD1 matches 9 bases. The CDR3 has 15 residues. Germline CDR1 is SGHAT and CDR2 is FQDESV (reference sequence). V shed 6 bases, J shed 8 bases, and the junction held 8 bases outside the gene matches. CDR3 nucleotides: TGTGCCAGCAGTGATGACCGGGACAGGGATTCACCCCTCCACTTT. It is translated as CASSDDRDRDSPLHF.

This clonotype showed up just a few times. The genes are TRBV12-3 or TRBV12-4 and TRBJ2-2; perhaps D is TRBD1 or TRBD2 (5 bases each). There are 17 residues in the CDR3. V lost 5 bases and J 0 bases, leaving 16 bases between the germline ends. In DNA, the CDR3 is TGTGCCAGCAGTCCCCCCGCAGGGACCGCGAACACCGGGGAGCTGTTTTTT. Amino acids: CASSPPAGTANTGELFF.

This clonotype has ten or more counts. This sequence joins TRBV29-1 and TRBJ2-6; unclear D gene. V was trimmed by 1 base and J by 2 bases, leaving 6 bases between them. This CDR3 spans 14 amino acids. In germline, CDR1 is SQVTM, CDR2 ANQGSEA. CDR3 bases: TGCAGCGTTGAAGTTCCGACTGGGGCCAACGTCCTGACTTTC. Residues: CSVEVPTGANVLTF. The full variable domain, completed using reference TRBV29-1 and TRBJ2-6, is SAVISQKPSRDICQRGTSLTIQCQVDSQVTMMFWYRQQPGQSLTLIATANQGSEATYESGFVIDKFPISRPNLTFSTLTVSNMSPEDSSIYLCSVEVPTGANVLTFGAGSRLTVL.

This clonotype was detected a few times. The chain is built from TRBV12-3 or TRBV12-4 and TRBJ2-3; tentative D call: TRBD1 (6 bases). V was clipped by 5 bases and J by 6 bases, with 12 bases between them. The CDR3 spans 13 residues. The CDR3 coding sequence is TGTGCCAGCAGTACCGCAGGGGTGGATACGCAGTATTTT. Translated: CASSTAGVDTQYF.

This clonotype was observed a handful of times. The V call is TRBV18, the J call TRBJ1-6; D possibly corresponds to TRBD1 (5 bases). Germline CDR1 reads KGHSH; CDR2 reads LQKENI. The CDR3 covers 14 residues. With 5 bases removed from V and 7 bases from J, the gap between germline ends came to 12 bases. CDR3 sequence reads: CASSLGALNSPLHF. CDR3 coding DNA: TGTGCCAGCTCATTAGGGGCGCTGAATTCACCCCTCCACTTT.

This clonotype was detected only a few times. This CDR3 reads CSVGGGGGEKLFF. Written as DNA, the CDR3 is TGCAGCGTTGGGGGAGGAGGCGGTGAAAAACTGTTTTTT. The gene calls are TRBV29-1 and TRBJ1-4, with D uncertain. Germline lookup yields CDR1 SQVTM and CDR2 ANQGSEA. The CDR3 is 13 residues long. Trimming stripped 4 bases from V and 7 bases from J, with 13 bases between.

This clonotype was detected a few times. The chain joins TRBV12-3 or TRBV12-4 to TRBJ1-1; possible D gene TRBD1, 5 bases. Trimming left V 6 bases short and J 0 bases short, with 20 bases between. The CDR3 length is 17 residues. CDR3 nucleotide sequence: TGTGCCAGCAGCTCCCTAATGGGAGGGGAATTGAACACTGAAGCTTTCTTT. Its translation is CASSSLMGGELNTEAFF.

This clonotype was seen a few times. The J gene is TRBJ2-1, the V gene TRBV15, with D perhaps being TRBD1 or TRBD2 (6 bases each). Trimming removed 1 base at V and 9 bases at J, with 13 bases between. CDR1 is LNHNV and CDR2 is YYDKDF in the germline V gene (reference sequence). The CDR3 is 14 amino acids. In DNA, the CDR3 is TGTGCCACCAGCAGAGGAGGGGGAGGACGTGAGCAGTTCTTC. It specifies CATSRGGGGREQFF.

The V gene is TRBV20-1, the J gene TRBJ2-3; 13 bases fit TRBD2. V lost 6 bases and J lost 4; bases outside the gene matches: 7. The CDR3 is made up of 15 amino acids. Germline V gene data show CDR1 as DFQATT and CDR2 as SNEGSKA (reference sequence). CDR3 loop: CSAPGTSGVSDTQYF. CDR3 DNA: TGCAGTGCGCCCGGGACTAGCGGGGTATCAGATACGCAGTATTTT.

The table lists this clonotype with a few counts. This chain uses TRBV10-3 with TRBJ2-3, with a weak D call TRBD2 (5 bases). CDR3 length equals 17 residues. Germline loops: CDR1 ENHRY, CDR2 SYGVKD. V was shortened by 0 bases and J by 0 bases, with 13 bases between the two germline ends. CDR3 DNA sequence: TGTGCCATCAGTGAGTCGGAAGCGCTAGCTAGCACAGATACGCAGTATTTT. Protein: CAISESEALASTDTQYF.

The J gene is TRBJ1-4, the V gene TRBV5-1; D uncertain. Germline V CDR1 and CDR2: SGHRS, YFSETQ. The CDR3 is 15 residues long. Deletions cut 5 bases from V and 8 bases from J, with 19 bases between. The CDR3 is CASRTLPNEDEKLFF. In nucleotides, the CDR3 is TGCGCCAGCAGGACCCTCCCGAACGAAGACGAAAAACTGTTTTTT.

This clonotype has just a few counts. V is TRBV20-1 and J is TRBJ2-5; no firm D call. V lost 2 bases and J lost 3, with 13 bases in between. The CDR3 has 14 amino acids. CDR1 DFQATT and CDR2 SNEGSKA come from the germline V gene (reference sequence). The CDR3 loop reads CSARKTLSEETQYF. In DNA, the CDR3 is TGCAGTGCTAGAAAAACTCTTTCGGAAGAGACCCAGTACTTC.

This clonotype came up many times. The V and J genes are TRBV20-1 and TRBJ1-1, with D possibly matching TRBD1 (5 bases). The germline V gene has CDR1 DFQATT and CDR2 SNEGSKA (reference sequence). CDR3 length: 14 amino acids. Trimming left V 0 bases short and J 6 bases short, with 14 bases between. The CDR3 DNA reads as TGCAGTGCTAGAGAGAGAGGGGACCCACCTGAAGCTTTCTTT. This sequence encodes CSARERGDPPEAFF.

This clonotype has only a few counts. The chain couples TRBV18 to TRBJ2-5, with D tentatively TRBD1 (6 bases). Trimming pared 6 bases from V and 3 bases from J, leaving 17 bases between. The CDR3 contains 15 residues. Per germline, CDR1 KGHSH and CDR2 LQKENI. The CDR3 nucleotides read TGTGCCAGCTCCGCAACAGGGCTAAGGGAAGAGACCCAGTACTTC. Translation: CASSATGLREETQYF.

This clonotype appeared many times. The chain links TRBV7-2 to TRBJ2-3; D tentatively fits TRBD1 or TRBD2 (5 bases each). The CDR3 runs 17 residues. Trimming removed 2 bases at V and 2 bases at J, with 17 bases between. Per germline, CDR1 SGHTA and CDR2 FQGNSA. CDR3 region: CASSLPGPRMITDTQYF. The CDR3 DNA follows: TGTGCCAGCAGCTTACCGGGACCCCGAATGATCACAGATACGCAGTATTTT.

This clonotype was detected a few times. The genes are TRBV7-9 and TRBJ2-7, with 9 bases fitting TRBD2. J lost 3 bases, V lost 5 bases, and 8 bases had no gene match. The length of the CDR3 is 15 residues. The V gene's germline CDR1 is SEHNR and CDR2 FQNEAQ (reference sequence). The CDR3 DNA is TGTGCCAGCAGCCAAGCAGCGGGGGGCTACTACGAGCAGTACTTC. This sequence encodes CASSQAAGGYYEQYF. Full variable domain (remainder filled in from reference TRBV7-9 and TRBJ2-7): DTGVSQNPRHKITKRGQNVTFRCDPISEHNRLYWYRQTLGQGPEFLTYFQNEAQLEKSRLLSDRFSAERPKGSFSTLEIQRTEQGDSAMYLCASSQAAGGYYEQYFGPGTRLTVT.

On this clonotype: This may arise from a read error, as a much more abundant clone is one base away. The chain has TRBV6-2 or TRBV6-3 and TRBJ2-3; D uncertain. The V end was cut by 2 bases, the J end by 2 bases, with 5 bases between. The CDR3 consists of 13 residues. Germline V gene lookup returns CDR1 MNHEY and CDR2 SVGEGT. The CDR3 region is CASSYRDTDTQYF. The CDR3 region has the DNA TGTGCCAGCAGTTACAGGGACACAGATACGCAGTATTTT.

This clonotype was counted many times. V usage is TRBV4-1 and J usage is TRBJ2-7; 7 bases line up with TRBD1. The length of the CDR3 is 13 residues. V shed 5 bases, J shed 3 bases, and the junction held 4 bases outside the gene matches. CDR1 and CDR2 from the germline V gene are MGHRA and YSYEKL. CDR3 nucleotide sequence: TGCGCCAGCAGCGCCGACAGGGACTACGAGCAGTACTTC. Residues: CASSADRDYEQYF.

V usage is TRBV6-2 or TRBV6-3 and J usage is TRBJ2-7, with D perhaps TRBD2 (6 bases). The CDR3 is 15 amino acids. V was clipped by 6 bases and J by 0 bases, with 15 bases between them. From germline, CDR1 is MNHEY and CDR2 SVGEGT. The CDR3: CASSPRDFSSYEQYF. The CDR3 DNA reads as TGTGCCAGCAGCCCCCGGGACTTTAGCTCCTACGAGCAGTACTTC.